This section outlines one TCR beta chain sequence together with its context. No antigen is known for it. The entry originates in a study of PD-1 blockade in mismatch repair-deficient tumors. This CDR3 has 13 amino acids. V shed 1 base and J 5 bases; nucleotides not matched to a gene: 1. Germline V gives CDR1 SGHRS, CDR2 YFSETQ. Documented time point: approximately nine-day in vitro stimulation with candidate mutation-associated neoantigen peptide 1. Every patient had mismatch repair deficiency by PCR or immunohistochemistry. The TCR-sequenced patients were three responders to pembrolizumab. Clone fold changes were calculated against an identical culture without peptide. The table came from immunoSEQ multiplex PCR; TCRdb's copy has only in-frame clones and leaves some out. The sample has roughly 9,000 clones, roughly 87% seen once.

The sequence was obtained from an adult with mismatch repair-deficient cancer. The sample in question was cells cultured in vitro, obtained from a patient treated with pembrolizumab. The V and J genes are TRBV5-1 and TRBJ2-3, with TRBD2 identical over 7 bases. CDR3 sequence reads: CASSLPSGDTQYF. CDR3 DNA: TGCGCCAGCAGCTTGCCTAGCGGAGATACGCAGTATTTT.